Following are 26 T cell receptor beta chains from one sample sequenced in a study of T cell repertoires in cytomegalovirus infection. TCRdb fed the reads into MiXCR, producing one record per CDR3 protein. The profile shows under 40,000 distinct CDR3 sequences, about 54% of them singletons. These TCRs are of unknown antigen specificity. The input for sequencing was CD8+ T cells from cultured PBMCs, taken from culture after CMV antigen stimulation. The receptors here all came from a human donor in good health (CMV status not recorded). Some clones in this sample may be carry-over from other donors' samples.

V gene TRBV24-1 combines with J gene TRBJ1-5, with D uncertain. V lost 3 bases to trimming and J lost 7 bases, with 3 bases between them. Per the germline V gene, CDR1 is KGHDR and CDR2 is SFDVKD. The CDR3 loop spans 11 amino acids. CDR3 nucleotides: TGTGCCACCAGTGATCGGCAGCCCCAGCATTTT. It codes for CATSDRQPQHF.

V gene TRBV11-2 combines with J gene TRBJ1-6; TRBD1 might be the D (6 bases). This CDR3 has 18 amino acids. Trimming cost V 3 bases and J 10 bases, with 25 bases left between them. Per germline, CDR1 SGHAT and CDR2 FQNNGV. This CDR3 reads CASSFWNSDTEGGSPLHF. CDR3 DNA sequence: TGTGCCAGCAGCTTTTGGAACTCGGACACCGAGGGGGGATCACCCCTCCACTTT.

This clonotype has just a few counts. DNA for the CDR3: TGTGCCAGCAGCTCCCCGAATGGGGACAGCTACGAGCAGTACTTC. This sequence encodes CASSSPNGDSYEQYF. V is TRBV7-9 and J is TRBJ2-7; 7 nucleotides line up with TRBD1. V shed 4 bases, J shed 3 bases, and the junction held 9 bases outside the gene matches. Germline CDR1 SEHNR, CDR2 FQNEAQ (reference sequence). This CDR3 is built from 15 residues.

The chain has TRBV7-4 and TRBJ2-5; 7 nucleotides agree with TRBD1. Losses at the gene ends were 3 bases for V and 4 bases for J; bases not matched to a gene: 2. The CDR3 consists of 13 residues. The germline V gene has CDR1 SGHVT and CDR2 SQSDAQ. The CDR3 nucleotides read TGTGCCAGCAGCTTCAGACAGGGAGAGACCCAGTACTTC. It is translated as CASSFRQGETQYF.

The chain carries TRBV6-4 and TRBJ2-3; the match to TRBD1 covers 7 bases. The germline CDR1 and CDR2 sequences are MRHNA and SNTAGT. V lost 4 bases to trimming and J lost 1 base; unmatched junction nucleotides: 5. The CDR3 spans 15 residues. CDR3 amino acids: CASSVRGIGTDTQYF. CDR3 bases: TGTGCCAGCAGTGTCAGGGGGATCGGCACAGATACGCAGTATTTT.

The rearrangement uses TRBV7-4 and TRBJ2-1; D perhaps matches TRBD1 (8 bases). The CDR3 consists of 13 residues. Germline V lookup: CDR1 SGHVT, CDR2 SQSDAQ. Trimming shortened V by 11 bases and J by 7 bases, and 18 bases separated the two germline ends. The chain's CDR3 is CAVNRGGTNEQFF. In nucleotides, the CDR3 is TGTGCCGTAAACAGGGGGGGGACGAATGAGCAGTTCTTC.

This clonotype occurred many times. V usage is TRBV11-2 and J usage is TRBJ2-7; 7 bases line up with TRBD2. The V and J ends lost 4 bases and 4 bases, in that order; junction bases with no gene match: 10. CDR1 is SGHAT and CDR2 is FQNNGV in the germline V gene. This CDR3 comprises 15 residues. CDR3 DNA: TGTGCCAGCAGCTCCCCCCATTCTAGCGGATACGAGCAGTACTTC. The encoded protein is CASSSPHSSGYEQYF. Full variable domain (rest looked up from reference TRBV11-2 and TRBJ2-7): EAGVAQSPRYKIIEKRQSVAFWCNPISGHATLYWYQQILGQGPKLLIQFQNNGVVDDSQLPKDRFSAERLKGVDSTLKIQPAKLEDSAVYLCASSSPHSSGYEQYFGPGTRLTVT.

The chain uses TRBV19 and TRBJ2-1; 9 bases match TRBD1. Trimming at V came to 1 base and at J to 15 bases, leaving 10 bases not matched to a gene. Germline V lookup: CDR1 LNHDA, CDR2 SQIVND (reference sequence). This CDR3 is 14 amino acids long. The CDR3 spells CASSIGYGGTGTFF. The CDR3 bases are TGTGCCAGTAGTATAGGGTATGGGGGGACAGGGACGTTCTTC.

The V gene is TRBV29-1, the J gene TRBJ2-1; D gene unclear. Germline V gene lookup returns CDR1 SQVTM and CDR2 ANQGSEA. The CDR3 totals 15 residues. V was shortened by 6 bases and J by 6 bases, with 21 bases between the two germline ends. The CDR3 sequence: CSVQAETKGSNEQFF. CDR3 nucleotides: TGCAGCGTCCAAGCCGAGACAAAAGGCAGCAATGAGCAGTTCTTC.

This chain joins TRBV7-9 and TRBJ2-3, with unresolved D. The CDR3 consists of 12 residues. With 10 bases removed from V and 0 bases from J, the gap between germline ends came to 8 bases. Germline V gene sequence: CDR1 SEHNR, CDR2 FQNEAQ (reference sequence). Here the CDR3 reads CATLGSTDTQYF. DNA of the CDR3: TGTGCCACCCTCGGGAGCACAGATACGCAGTATTTT.

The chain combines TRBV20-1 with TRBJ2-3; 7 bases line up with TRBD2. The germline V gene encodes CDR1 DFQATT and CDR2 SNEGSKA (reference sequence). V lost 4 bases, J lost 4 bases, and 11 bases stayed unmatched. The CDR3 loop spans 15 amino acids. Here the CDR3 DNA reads TGCAGTGCTAATTCGCGGGACCGGGGGGCAGATACGCAGTATTTT. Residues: CSANSRDRGADTQYF.

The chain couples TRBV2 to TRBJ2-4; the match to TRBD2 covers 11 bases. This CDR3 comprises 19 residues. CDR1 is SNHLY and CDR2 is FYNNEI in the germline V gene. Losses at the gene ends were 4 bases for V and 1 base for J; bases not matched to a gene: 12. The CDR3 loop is CASSAYYLAGGLAKNIQYF. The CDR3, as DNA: TGTGCCAGCAGTGCGTACTATCTAGCGGGGGGACTGGCCAAAAACATTCAGTACTTC.

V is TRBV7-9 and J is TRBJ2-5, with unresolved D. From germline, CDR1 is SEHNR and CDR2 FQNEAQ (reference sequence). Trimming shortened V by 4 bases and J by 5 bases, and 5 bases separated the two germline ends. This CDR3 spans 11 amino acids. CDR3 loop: CASSSRETQYF. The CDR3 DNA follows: TGTGCCAGCAGCTCACGGGAGACCCAGTACTTC.

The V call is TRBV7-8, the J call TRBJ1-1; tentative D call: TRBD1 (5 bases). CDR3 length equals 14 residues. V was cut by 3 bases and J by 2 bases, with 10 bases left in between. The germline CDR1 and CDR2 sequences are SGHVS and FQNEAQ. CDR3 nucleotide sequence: TGTGCCAGCAGCTTTACGACAGCCAACACTGAAGCTTTCTTT. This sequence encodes CASSFTTANTEAFF.

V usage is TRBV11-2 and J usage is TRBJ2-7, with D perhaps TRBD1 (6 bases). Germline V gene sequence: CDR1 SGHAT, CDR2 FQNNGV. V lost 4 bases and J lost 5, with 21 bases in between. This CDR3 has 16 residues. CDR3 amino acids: CASSSPPFRGGNEQYF. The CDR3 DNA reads TGTGCCAGCAGCTCACCGCCATTCAGAGGGGGTAACGAGCAGTACTTC.

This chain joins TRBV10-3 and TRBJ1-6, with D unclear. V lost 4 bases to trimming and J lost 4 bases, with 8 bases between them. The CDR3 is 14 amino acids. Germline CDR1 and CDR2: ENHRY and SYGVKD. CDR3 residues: CAISGTDYNSPLHF. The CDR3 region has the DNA TGTGCCATCAGTGGAACAGATTATAATTCACCCCTCCACTTT.

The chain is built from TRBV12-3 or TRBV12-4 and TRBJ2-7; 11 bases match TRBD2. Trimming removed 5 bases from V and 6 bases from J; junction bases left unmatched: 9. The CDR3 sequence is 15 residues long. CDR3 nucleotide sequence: TGTGCCAGCAGTCCCCGACTAGCGGGACTCGGCGAGCAGTACTTC. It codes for CASSPRLAGLGEQYF.

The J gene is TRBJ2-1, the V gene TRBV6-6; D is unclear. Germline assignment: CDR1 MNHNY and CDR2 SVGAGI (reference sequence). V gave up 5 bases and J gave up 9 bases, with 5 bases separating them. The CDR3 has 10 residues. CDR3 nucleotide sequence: TGTGCCAGCAGTGCCCCTGAGCAGTTCTTC. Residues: CASSAPEQFF.

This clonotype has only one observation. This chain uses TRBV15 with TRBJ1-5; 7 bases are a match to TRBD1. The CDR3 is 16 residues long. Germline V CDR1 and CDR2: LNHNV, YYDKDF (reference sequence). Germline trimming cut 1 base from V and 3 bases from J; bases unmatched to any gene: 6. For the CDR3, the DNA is TGTGCCACCAGCAGAGGAGGTGACAGGGTCAATCAGCCCCAGCATTTT. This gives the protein CATSRGGDRVNQPQHF.

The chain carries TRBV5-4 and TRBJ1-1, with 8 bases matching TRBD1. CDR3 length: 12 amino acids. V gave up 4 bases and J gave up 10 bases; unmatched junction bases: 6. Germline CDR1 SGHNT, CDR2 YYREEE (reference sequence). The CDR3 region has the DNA TGTGCCAGCAGCCAAAGGACAGGGAGAGCTTTCTTT. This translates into CASSQRTGRAFF. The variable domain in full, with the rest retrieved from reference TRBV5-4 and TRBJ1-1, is ETGVTQSPTHLIKTRGQQVTLRCSSQSGHNTVSWYQQALGQGPQFIFQYYREEENGRGNFPPRFSGLQFPNYSSELNVNALELDDSALYLCASSQRTGRAFFGQGTRLTVV.

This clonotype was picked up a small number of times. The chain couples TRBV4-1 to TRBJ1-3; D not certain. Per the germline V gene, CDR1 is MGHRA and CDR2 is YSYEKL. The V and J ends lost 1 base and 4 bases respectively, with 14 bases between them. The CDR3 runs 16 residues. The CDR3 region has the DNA TGCGCCAGCAGCCAAGGTGGAGGGTTGCACGGAAACACCATATATTTT. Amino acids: CASSQGGGLHGNTIYF.

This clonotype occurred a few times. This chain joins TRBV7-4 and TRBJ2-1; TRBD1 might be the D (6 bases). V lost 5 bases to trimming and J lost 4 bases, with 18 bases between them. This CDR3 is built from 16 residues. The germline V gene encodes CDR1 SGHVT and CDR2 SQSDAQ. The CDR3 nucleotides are TGTGCCAGCAGCAGACCGACAGGTACCGATTACAATGAGCAGTTCTTC. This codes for CASSRPTGTDYNEQFF.

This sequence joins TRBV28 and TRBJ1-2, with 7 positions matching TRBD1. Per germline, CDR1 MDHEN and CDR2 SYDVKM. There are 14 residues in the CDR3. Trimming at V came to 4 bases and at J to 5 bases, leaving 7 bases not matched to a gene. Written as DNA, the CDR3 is TGTGCCAGCAGTTCCACTGACAGGGCTTATGGCTACACCTTC. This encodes CASSSTDRAYGYTF.

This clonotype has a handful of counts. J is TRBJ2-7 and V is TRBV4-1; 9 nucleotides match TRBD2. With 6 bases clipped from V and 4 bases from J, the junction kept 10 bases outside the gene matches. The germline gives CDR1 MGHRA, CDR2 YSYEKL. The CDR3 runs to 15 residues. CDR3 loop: CASRVIAGEAYEQYF. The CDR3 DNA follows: TGCGCCAGCAGGGTAATAGCGGGAGAGGCTTACGAGCAGTACTTC.

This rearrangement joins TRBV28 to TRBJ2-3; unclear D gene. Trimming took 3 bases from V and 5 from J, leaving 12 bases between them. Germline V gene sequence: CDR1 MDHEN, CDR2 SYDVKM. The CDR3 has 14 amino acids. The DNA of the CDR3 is TGTGCCAGCAGTTTGAGGACCTTAGGAGATACGCAGTATTTT. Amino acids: CASSLRTLGDTQYF.

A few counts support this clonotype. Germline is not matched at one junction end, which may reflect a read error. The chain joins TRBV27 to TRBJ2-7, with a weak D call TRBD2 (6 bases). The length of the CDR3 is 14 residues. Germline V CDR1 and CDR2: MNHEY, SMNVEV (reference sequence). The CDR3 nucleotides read TGTGCCAGCACTTTAGTGGGAGGAGGGCACGAGCAGTACTTC. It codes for CASTLVGGGHEQYF.